This TCR beta chain is from a study of T cells in narcolepsy. The assay was immunoSEQ multiplex PCR, and TCRdb's table has in-frame clones only and misses some. The sample shows approximately 23,000 clones, 65% to 90% of them seen only once. Findings and limits, study-wide: HCRT-specific and TRIB2-specific autoreactive clonotypes appeared among same-patient CSF and blood CD4+ clonotypes. Blood of same and different patients, but not healthy controls, reportedly held recurring autoreactive clonotypes.

Points on this clone: What it binds is not known.

The sequence was collected from a human donor in good health. Sequencing input: memory (CD45RA-) CD4+ T cells from blood.

The CDR3, as DNA: TGTGCCAGCACCTTCTCCCATCTGGGGGAGACCCAGTACTTC. It yields the protein CASTFSHLGETQYF. The chain is built from TRBV11-2 and TRBJ2-5; unclear D gene. V lost 7 bases and J lost 5, with 17 bases in between. Germline V lookup: CDR1 SGHAT, CDR2 FQNNGV. The CDR3 has 14 amino acids.